Sequencing of this T cell receptor beta chain was carried out in a study of blood T cells in healthy people across ages. This clonotype was recorded a few times. The CDR3 has 20 amino acids. Germline V lookup: CDR1 SGHTA, CDR2 FQGTGA. Trimming took 0 bases from V and 0 from J, leaving 18 bases between them. Together with a sample-barcoded 5' primer, a J-beta primer mix was included in a second PCR lasting roughly 6 to 12 cycles. TCRdb fed the 5' RACE reads into MiXCR, producing one record per CDR3 protein. The sample lists around 1,800,000 distinct CDR3 sequences, about 39% occurring once. This sequence originates from a human donor in good health. Sequenced sample: blood. This chain links TRBV7-3 with TRBJ2-6, with D perhaps matching TRBD1 (6 bases). CDR3 sequence reads: CASSLTGTPSFYSGANVLTF. DNA for the CDR3: TGTGCCAGCAGCTTAACTGGGACACCTAGTTTTTACTCTGGGGCCAACGTCCTGACTTTC.